This T cell receptor (beta chain) is from a study of PD-1 blockade in mismatch repair-deficient tumors. Study findings and constraints: Rapid post-treatment expansion, then contraction, generally preceding radiologic response, marked tumor-resident clones.

Libraries were prepared by immunoSEQ multiplex PCR; TCRdb keeps only in-frame clonotypes and omits some of them. The sample consists of 30,000 to 45,000 clones, roughly 85% of them appearing once. Regarding this clone: Its antigen is not identified.

Every patient had mismatch repair deficiency by PCR or immunohistochemistry. J lost 0 bases, V lost 5 bases, and 6 bases had no gene match. This CDR3 is 17 amino acids long. CDR1 and CDR2 (germline): SGHNT, YENEEA. This clonotype was obtained from an adult with mismatch repair-deficient cancer. The chain joins TRBV11-3 to TRBJ2-6; 8 positions agree with TRBD1. Specimen: peripheral blood, collected about 81 weeks after starting pembrolizumab. The CDR3 reads CASSPGTGSSGANVLTF. The CDR3 bases are TGTGCCAGCAGCCCCGGGACAGGTAGCTCTGGGGCCAACGTCCTGACTTTC. Full variable domain (remainder filled in from reference TRBV11-3 and TRBJ2-6): EAGVVQSPRYKIIEKKQPVAFWCNPISGHNTLYWYLQNLGQGPELLIRYENEEAVDDSQLPKDRFSAERLKGVDSTLKIQPAELGDSAVYLCASSPGTGSSGANVLTFGAGSRLTVL.